These 21 T cell receptor beta chains share one sample of origin, sequenced in a study of T cells expressing NK-cell markers. TCRdb processed the 5' RACE reads again and assigns one entry to each CDR3 protein, with no DNA. The ten most abundant clones cover around 5.2% of a sample with roughly 350,000 distinct CDR3 sequences. Source material: blood T cells: a sorted CD56 or NKG2C T cell subset, CD4+ or CD8+ T cells, or bulk PBMC T cells (not recorded which). The receptors shown here come from a man between 18 and 69 years old in good health.

The chain carries TRBV11-2 and TRBJ2-6; without DNA, the TCRdb call of TRBD1 cannot be checked. Germline CDR1 SGHAT, CDR2 FQNNGV. This CDR3 is built from 16 residues. This CDR3 is CASSLYGASGANVLTF.

The genes are TRBV7-2 and TRBJ2-3. CDR3 length: 14 amino acids. Germline V CDR1 and CDR2: SGHTA, FQGNSA. The CDR3 reads CASSQGRYTDTQYF. The variable domain in full, with the rest retrieved from reference TRBV7-2 and TRBJ2-3, is GAGVSQSPSNKVTEKGKDVELRCDPISGHTALYWYRQSLGQGLEFLIYFQGNSAPDKSGLPSDRFSAERTGGSVSTLTIQRTQQEDSAVYLCASSQGRYTDTQYFGPGTRLTVL.

This chain connects TRBV11-2 to TRBJ2-7; there is no DNA to check the TCRdb D call of TRBD1. The CDR3 consists of 15 residues. Germline CDR1 is SGHAT and CDR2 is FQNNGV. CDR3 loop: CASSGQTPQGNEQYF.

The rearrangement joins TRBV12-2 to TRBJ1-4; TCRdb names TRBD1, which stays unverified in the absence of DNA. TRBV12-2 is flagged as a pseudogene. This CDR3 is built from 20 residues. The CDR3 loop reads CASRFRPGQGEPTTNEKLFF.

This chain connects TRBV10-3 to TRBJ2-7; there is no DNA to check the TCRdb D call of TRBD1. The CDR3 runs to 15 residues. Germline V CDR1 and CDR2: ENHRY, SYGVKD. CDR3 amino acids: CAISDRGLVLREQYF.

The chain uses TRBV20-1 and TRBJ1-1; TCRdb indicates TRBD1, and absent DNA this call remains unverified. Germline V gives CDR1 DFQATT, CDR2 SNEGSKA (reference sequence). The CDR3 is made up of 15 amino acids. The CDR3 reads CSVRPPQGAATEAFF.

The chain links TRBV5-4 to TRBJ2-3; TCRdb outputs TRBD2, but without DNA this stays unchecked. The CDR3 is made up of 19 amino acids. From germline, CDR1 is SGHNT and CDR2 YYREEE (reference sequence). The CDR3 spells CASSLNPSGGVTSTDTQYF.

The chain uses TRBV28 and TRBJ1-6. Germline CDR1 and CDR2: MDHEN and SYDVKM. The CDR3 runs to 15 residues. CDR3 in amino acids: CASSQPSGEGSPLHF.

The rearrangement uses TRBV27 and TRBJ2-7. The CDR3 covers 14 residues. Per germline, CDR1 MNHEY and CDR2 SMNVEV (reference sequence). The CDR3 reads CASSSPNKAYEQYF.

This sequence joins TRBV20-1 and TRBJ1-1. The CDR3 spans 14 residues. Germline loops: CDR1 DFQATT, CDR2 SNEGSKA (reference sequence). The CDR3 reads CSAPKTFSGTEAFF.

The CDR3 spells CASSLGPRYLAGGVNEQFF. The chain links TRBV7-9 to TRBJ2-1; the D gene TCRdb calls, TRBD2, cannot be checked with no DNA. The CDR3 is 19 residues long. CDR1 SEHNR and CDR2 FQNEAQ come from the germline V gene (reference sequence).

This rearrangement joins TRBV7-8 to TRBJ1-6; TCRdb lists TRBD1, though no DNA is available to test this call. CDR3 size: 15 residues. The V gene's germline CDR1 is SGHVS and CDR2 FQNEAQ. The CDR3 sequence is CASSPQGPFNSPLHF.

The chain uses TRBV7-6 and TRBJ2-1; the D gene TCRdb calls, TRBD1, cannot be checked with no DNA. Germline V lookup: CDR1 SGHVS, CDR2 FNYEAQ. This CDR3 contains 15 residues. CDR3 sequence reads: CASSLTGVAYNEQFF. Drawing the rest from reference TRBV7-6 and TRBJ2-1, the complete variable domain is GAGVSQSPRYKVTKRGQDVALRCDPISGHVSLYWYRQALGQGPEFLTYFNYEAQQDKSGLPNDRFSAERPEGSISTLTIQRTEQRDSAMYRCASSLTGVAYNEQFFGPGTRLTVL.

The chain employs TRBV12-3 or TRBV12-4 and TRBJ1-2; TCRdb reports TRBD1, a call that lacks DNA to check it against. This CDR3 has 14 amino acids. CDR3 amino acids: CASSRGSYNYGYTF.

The chain recombines TRBV12-3 or TRBV12-4 with TRBJ2-5; no DNA is available, so the TRBD1 call from TCRdb remains unchecked. The CDR3 length is 14 residues. CDR3 region: CASSLGGGYETQYF.

The J gene is TRBJ1-4, the V gene TRBV7-9; lacking DNA, the TRBD1 call made by TCRdb goes unchecked. CDR3 size: 14 residues. CDR1 is SEHNR and CDR2 is FQNEAQ in the germline V gene (reference sequence). CDR3 amino acids: CASSDGTVDEKLFF.

This sequence joins TRBV7-8 and TRBJ2-1; TCRdb's assignment of TRBD1 cannot be checked, as there is no DNA. CDR1 SGHVS and CDR2 FQNEAQ come from the germline V gene. The CDR3 is 13 amino acids. The chain's CDR3 is CASSLPPGVSQFF.

This chain's CDR3 is CASIDGQGGYNEQFF. V usage is TRBV27 and J usage is TRBJ2-1; checking the TCRdb D call of TRBD1 is not possible without DNA. The CDR3 has 15 residues. Germline V gene data show CDR1 as MNHEY and CDR2 as SMNVEV (reference sequence).

The chain employs TRBV15 and TRBJ1-1; TCRdb's D call, TRBD1, is unchecked because there is no DNA. The CDR3 consists of 12 residues. Germline values: CDR1 LNHNV, CDR2 YYDKDF (reference sequence). This chain's CDR3 is CATSRATGRSFF.

The CDR3 loop reads CATSERQSLEETQYF. V usage is TRBV24-1 and J usage is TRBJ2-5; TCRdb lists TRBD2, though no DNA is available to test this call. This CDR3 has 15 residues. Germline-derived CDR1 and CDR2 are KGHDR and SFDVKD.

The rearrangement joins TRBV20-1 to TRBJ1-5. Per the germline V gene, CDR1 is DFQATT and CDR2 is SNEGSKA (reference sequence). The CDR3 extends over 13 amino acids. The chain's CDR3 is CSAFRQYNQPQHF.